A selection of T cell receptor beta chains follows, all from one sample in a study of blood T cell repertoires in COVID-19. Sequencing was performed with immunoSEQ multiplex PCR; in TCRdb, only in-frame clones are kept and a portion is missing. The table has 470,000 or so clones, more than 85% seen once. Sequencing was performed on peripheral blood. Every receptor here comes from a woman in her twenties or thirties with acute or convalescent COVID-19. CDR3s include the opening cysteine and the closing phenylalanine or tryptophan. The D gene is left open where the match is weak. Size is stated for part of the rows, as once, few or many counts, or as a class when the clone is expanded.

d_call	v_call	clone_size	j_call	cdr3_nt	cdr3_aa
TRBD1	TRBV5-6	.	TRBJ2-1	TGTGCCAGCAGCACTTGGACAGGGAAACTAACCAGGTCCTACAATGAGCAGTTCTTC	CASSTWTGKLTRSYNEQFF
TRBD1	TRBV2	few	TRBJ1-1	TGTGCCAGCACCGAAAGGGGGCTGAACACTGAAGCTTTCTTT	CASTERGLNTEAFF
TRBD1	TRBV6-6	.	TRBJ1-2	TGTGCCAGCAGCCCGATCAGGGGGGAAAGATATGGCTACACCTTC	CASSPIRGERYGYTF
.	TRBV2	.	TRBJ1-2	TGTGCCAGCTCCACGACAGGACGGGGGGATTATGGCTACACCTTC	CASSTTGRGDYGYTF
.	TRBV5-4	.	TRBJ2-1	TGTGCCAGCAGCTTGGGCGGAAGTGGGAATGAGCAGTTCTTC	CASSLGGSGNEQFF
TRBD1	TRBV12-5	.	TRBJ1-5	TGTGCTAGTGGTCCGGACAGGGCGAATCAGCCCCAGCATTTT	CASGPDRANQPQHF
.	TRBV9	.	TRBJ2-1	TGTGCCAGCAGCGTAGAACCAGGGGGGCATGAGCAGTTCTTC	CASSVEPGGHEQFF
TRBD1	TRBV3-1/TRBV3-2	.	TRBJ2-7	TGTGCCAGCGAGGGGACAGCCGGCTACGAGCAGTACTTC	CASEGTAGYEQYF
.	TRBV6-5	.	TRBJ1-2	TGTGCCAGCAGGTCCCGGGGTTTGTATGGCTACACCTTC	CASRSRGLYGYTF
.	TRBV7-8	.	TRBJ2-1	TGTGCCAGCAGCTTAGCCAGGAAAGAGCATGAGCAGTTCTTC	CASSLARKEHEQFF
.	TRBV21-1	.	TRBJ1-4	TGTGCCAGCAGCAACGAGACTGCAACTAATGAAAAACTGTTTTTT	CASSNETATNEKLFF
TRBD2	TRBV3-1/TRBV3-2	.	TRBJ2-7	TGTGCCAGCAGCCCCTCCGGGCTAGCGGGGTGGGAGCAGTACTTC	CASSPSGLAGWEQYF
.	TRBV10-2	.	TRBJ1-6	TGCGCCAGCAGTGAGTCCCGTCCGTTCTCACCCCTCCACTTT	CASSESRPFSPLHF
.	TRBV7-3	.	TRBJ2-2	TGTGCCAGCAGCCCGCCCGGTCCTTTCACCGGGGAGCTGTTTTTT	CASSPPGPFTGELFF
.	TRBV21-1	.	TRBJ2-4	TGTGCCAGCAGCAAAGACGTCAGAATTTGGACTCTAAACATTCAGTACTTC	CASSKDVRIWTLNIQYF
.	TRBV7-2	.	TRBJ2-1	TGTGCCAGCGACAGTTGGGGAAACAATGAGCAGTTCTTC	CASDSWGNNEQFF
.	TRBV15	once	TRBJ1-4	TGTGCCACCAGCAGTGCCGGGTCCGCTAATGAAAAACTGTTTTTT	CATSSAGSANEKLFF
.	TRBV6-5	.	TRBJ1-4	TGTGCCAGCAGTTACGACTTTGGTGAAAAACTGTTTTTT	CASSYDFGEKLFF
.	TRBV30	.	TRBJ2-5	TGTGCCTGGAGATTGAGGATCCAAGAGACCCAGTACTTC	CAWRLRIQETQYF
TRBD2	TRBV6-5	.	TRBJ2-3	TGTGCCAGCGGAGGGACTAGCCGGACGCAGTATTTT	CASGGTSRTQYF
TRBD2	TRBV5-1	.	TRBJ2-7	TGCGCCAGCAGACAAACTAGCGGGTACGAGCAGTACTTC	CASRQTSGYEQYF
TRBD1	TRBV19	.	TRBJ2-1	TGTGCCAGTAGTAGGACGACAGGGGTCGCCGATGAGCAGTTCTTC	CASSRTTGVADEQFF
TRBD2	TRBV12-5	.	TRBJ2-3	TGTGCTAGTGGTTCGGGCGGGGGGCGAACAGATACGCAGTATTTT	CASGSGGGRTDTQYF
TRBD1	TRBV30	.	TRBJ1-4	TGTGCCTGGAGTGAATACAGGGGTAATGAAAAACTGTTTTTT	CAWSEYRGNEKLFF
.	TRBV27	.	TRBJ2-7	TGTGCCAGCAGGGGAGATAACTACGAGCAGTACTTC	CASRGDNYEQYF
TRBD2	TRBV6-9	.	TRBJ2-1	TGTGCCAGCAGCTATGGACTAGCGAGGGAGCAGTTCTTC	CASSYGLAREQFF
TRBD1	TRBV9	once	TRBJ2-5	TGTGCCAGCAGCACGTCCAAGGGGGCCGGGTCCAAAGAGACCCAGTACTTC	CASSTSKGAGSKETQYF
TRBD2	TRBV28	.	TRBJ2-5	TGTGCCAGCAGTTTAGGAGCGGGGGCACAGACCCAGTACTTC	CASSLGAGAQTQYF
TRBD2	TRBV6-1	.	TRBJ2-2	TGTGCCAGCAGTGAGACTAGCGGGGGGTCTTCCGGGGAGCTGTTTTTT	CASSETSGGSSGELFF
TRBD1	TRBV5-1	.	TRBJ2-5	TGCGCCAGCAGCTTTGGTAGGGGGCAATACTTC	CASSFGRGQYF
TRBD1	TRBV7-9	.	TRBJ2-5	TGTGCCAGCAGCTTACAAGTAGGGGGCGCGGTAAAGACCCAGTACTTC	CASSLQVGGAVKTQYF
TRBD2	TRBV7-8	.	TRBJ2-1	TGTGCCAGCAGCTTAAATTACGGGGGGGCCTTTAATGAGCAGTTCTTC	CASSLNYGGAFNEQFF
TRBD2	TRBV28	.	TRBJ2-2	TGTGCCTCTCTAGCGGGGGACGGGGAGCTGTTTTTT	CASLAGDGELFF
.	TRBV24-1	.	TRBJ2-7	TGTGCCACCAGGATAAGGAGGGAGCAGTACTTC	CATRIRREQYF
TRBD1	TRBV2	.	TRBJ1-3	TGTGCCAGCAGTGAAGAGGACAGGGGTGAAAACACCATATATTTT	CASSEEDRGENTIYF
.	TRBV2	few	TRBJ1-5	TGTGCCAGCAGTGACGAGGGAGGGAATCAGCCCCAGCATTTT	CASSDEGGNQPQHF
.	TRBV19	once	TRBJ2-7	TGTGCCAGTAGCCCCCCCAACTCCTTCGAGCAGTACTTC	CASSPPNSFEQYF
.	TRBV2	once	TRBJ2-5	TGTGCCAGCAGCTGGCGGGACTCTCGGGAAGAGACCCAGTACTTC	CASSWRDSREETQYF
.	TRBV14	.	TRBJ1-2	TGTGCCAGCAGCCGATGGGAGACCGCGAACTATGGCTACACCTTC	CASSRWETANYGYTF
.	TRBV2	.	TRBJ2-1	TGTGCCAGCATTGGGGCTGGGGTAAATGAGCAGTTCTTC	CASIGAGVNEQFF
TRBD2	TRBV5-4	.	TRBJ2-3	TGTGCCAGCAATTCGAGAGCGGGGACCTACACAGATACGCAGTATTTT	CASNSRAGTYTDTQYF
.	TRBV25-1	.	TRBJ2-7	TGTGCCAGCAGTGACGTATCAGGGGATGAGCAGTACTTC	CASSDVSGDEQYF
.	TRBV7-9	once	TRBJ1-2	TGTGCCAGCAGCTTTTCGGGGGGTGGTGGCTACACCTTC	CASSFSGGGGYTF
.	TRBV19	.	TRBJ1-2	TGTGCCAGTAGTAACGGGTATGGCTACACCTTC	CASSNGYGYTF
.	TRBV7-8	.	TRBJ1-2	TGTGCCAGCAGCTTAGCGCGCGGGGGTGGTTTAGGCTACACCTTC	CASSLARGGGLGYTF
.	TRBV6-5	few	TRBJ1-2	TGTGCCAGCAGGGCGGGCTATGGCTACACCTTC	CASRAGYGYTF